The clone carrying this T cell receptor (beta chain) has a handful of counts. Its cognate antigen is unknown. The CDR3 totals 16 residues. Looked up from germline, CDR1 is SNHLY and CDR2 is FYNNEI. V was pared by 7 bases and J by 3 bases, with 21 bases between. The data were taken from a study of cytomegalovirus exposure and HLA in healthy donors. Overall study results and limits: Three CMV-associated chains proved CMV antigen-specific in vitro.

The PCR made use of 60 Vbeta and 13 Jbeta primers. TCRdb keeps only in-frame clones here, not all; method: immunoSEQ multiplex PCR. Seen here are about 130,000 clones, approximately 80% observed once, and the top ten hold 1%. The sequence was collected from a man aged 35-49 years in good health and CMV-seronegative. The chain has TRBV2 and TRBJ1-1; a possible D gene is TRBD1 (5 bases). Sequencing was carried out using PBMCs. CDR3: CASKGSQGPRHTEAFF. The CDR3 DNA is TGTGCCAGCAAAGGCTCCCAGGGCCCCCGGCACACTGAAGCTTTCTTT.